The next 19 T cell receptor beta chains were all read from a single sample in a study of CD8+ T cells in alopecia areata. cDNA serving as the sequencing template came from extracted, reverse transcribed RNA. Only in-frame clones appear in the TCRdb table, and some are missing; sequencing was by immunoSEQ multiplex PCR. The profile shows under 200,000 clones, 50% to 65% of them singletons. Regarding treatment: oral pan-JAK inhibitor, 5-10 mg twice daily. This specimen consisted of CD4+ T cells sorted from blood, obtained at week 24, from a patient treated with tofacitinib. Every receptor here comes from a human donor with alopecia areata.

The chain is built from TRBV2 and TRBJ2-3, with D possibly TRBD2 on 5 matching bases. This CDR3 comprises 11 residues. Per germline, CDR1 SNHLY and CDR2 FYNNEI. V was trimmed by 2 bases and J by 11 bases, leaving 8 bases between them. This CDR3 is CASSEQRRQYF. In nucleotides, the CDR3 is TGTGCCAGCAGTGAACAGCGGCGGCAGTATTTT.

The chain couples TRBV15 to TRBJ2-5, with a weak D call TRBD2 (5 bases). Germline V gene sequence: CDR1 LNHNV, CDR2 YYDKDF (reference sequence). The length of the CDR3 is 13 residues. Trimming left V 0 bases short and J 5 bases short, with 7 bases between. In DNA form, the CDR3 reads TGTGCCACCAGCAGAGAACCGGGGGAGACCCAGTACTTC. Translated: CATSREPGETQYF.

The CDR3: CANEPRRNQPQHF. Here the CDR3 DNA reads TGTGCCAATGAGCCGCGGAGGAATCAGCCCCAGCATTTT. This rearrangement joins TRBV6-6 to TRBJ1-5; no clear D. This CDR3 region has 13 residues. Per germline, CDR1 MNHNY and CDR2 SVGAGI (reference sequence). Trimming took 10 bases from V and 4 from J, leaving 14 bases between them.

The chain joins TRBV12-5 to TRBJ2-3, with D possibly matching TRBD2 (5 bases). There are 16 residues in the CDR3. The germline CDR1 and CDR2 sequences are LGHNT and FRNRAP. Deletions cut 2 bases from V and 0 bases from J, with 12 bases between. This CDR3 reads CASGLIRGSSTDTQYF. The CDR3 DNA sequence: TGTGCTAGTGGTTTGATACGGGGTTCTAGCACAGATACGCAGTATTTT. The full variable domain, in which reference TRBV12-5 and TRBJ2-3 provide the parts outside the CDR3, is DARVTQTPRHKVTEMGQEVTMRCQPILGHNTVFWYRQTMMQGLELLAYFRNRAPLDDSGMPKDRFSAEMPDATLATLKIQPSEPRDSAVYFCASGLIRGSSTDTQYFGPGTRLTVL.

This clone was detected only a few times. CDR3 DNA: TGCAGCGTTGAAGATCCCGGGACAGGGGATTTTTGGGCAACTAATGAAAAACTGTTTTTT. This gives the protein CSVEDPGTGDFWATNEKLFF. The chain recombines TRBV29-1 with TRBJ1-4; 10 bases are shared with TRBD1. The germline gives CDR1 SQVTM, CDR2 ANQGSEA. The CDR3 covers 20 residues. The J segment lost 0 bases and the V segment lost 0 bases, leaving 13 bases of the junction unmatched.

This clone was seen only a few times. This sequence joins TRBV28 and TRBJ1-2; D is unclear. The CDR3 length is 12 residues. Germline V gene sequence: CDR1 MDHEN, CDR2 SYDVKM. Between the trimmed V and J ends, which lost 3 bases and 13 bases, there was a span of 15 bases. CDR3 amino acids: CASSFGRQQPTF. In nucleotides, the CDR3 is TGTGCCAGCAGTTTTGGCCGGCAGCAACCCACCTTC.

This clone was detected only once. V gene TRBV4-1 combines with J gene TRBJ2-3; D unclear. Germline V gene sequence: CDR1 MGHRA, CDR2 YSYEKL. CDR3 length: 16 residues. Between the trimmed V and J ends, which lost 3 bases and 7 bases, there was a span of 20 bases. CDR3 DNA sequence: TGCGCCAGCAGCCAGACTTACCTAAACGATCGAAATACGCAGTATTTT. Translated: CASSQTYLNDRNTQYF.

CDR3 sequence: CATSTAYSYEQYF. DNA for the CDR3: TGTGCCACCAGCACAGCCTACTCCTACGAGCAGTACTTC. The V and J genes are TRBV15 and TRBJ2-7; D gene uncertain. V lost 4 bases to trimming and J lost 0 bases, with 7 bases between them. Germline V CDR1 and CDR2: LNHNV, YYDKDF (reference sequence). The CDR3 runs 13 residues. Full variable domain (remainder filled in from reference TRBV15 and TRBJ2-7): DAMVIQNPRYQVTQFGKPVTLSCSQTLNHNVMYWYQQKSSQAPKLLFHYYDKDFNNEADTPDNFQSRRPNTSFCFLDIRSPGLGDTAMYLCATSTAYSYEQYFGPGTRLTVT.

V usage is TRBV19 and J usage is TRBJ1-6; D gene uncertain. Trimming shortened V by 11 bases and J by 1 base, and 6 bases separated the two germline ends. Germline loops: CDR1 LNHDA, CDR2 SQIVND (reference sequence). This CDR3 spans 12 amino acids. CDR3 region: CAAKSYNSPLHF. The DNA for the CDR3 is TGTGCCGCAAAGTCCTATAATTCACCCCTCCACTTT.

The genes are TRBV7-2 and TRBJ2-3; a possible D gene is TRBD2 (5 bases). This CDR3 spans 12 amino acids. V lost 4 bases, J lost 8 bases, and 10 bases lay in between. Germline V lookup: CDR1 SGHTA, CDR2 FQGNSA. The CDR3 region has the DNA TGTGCCAGCAGCTCGAGAGGGAGTACGCAGTATTTT. This codes for CASSSRGSTQYF.

The rearrangement joins TRBV2 to TRBJ1-6, with a possible D match to TRBD1 (6 bases). CDR3 length: 15 amino acids. V shed 5 bases and J shed 7 bases, with 15 bases lying between them. Germline V lookup: CDR1 SNHLY, CDR2 FYNNEI. The CDR3 bases are TGTGCCAGCAGTTCGGACAGACTCCGCAATTCACCCCTCCACTTT. Amino acid sequence: CASSSDRLRNSPLHF.

The genes are TRBV29-1 and TRBJ2-1; D could derive from TRBD1 or TRBD2 (6 bases each). Germline values: CDR1 SQVTM, CDR2 ANQGSEA. The CDR3 runs 14 residues. Trimming stripped 7 bases from V and 2 bases from J, with 15 bases between. The CDR3: CSGRGQRPYNEQFF. In DNA, the CDR3 is TGCAGCGGTCGGGGGCAAAGACCCTACAATGAGCAGTTCTTC.

The V and J genes are TRBV19 and TRBJ2-5; 8 bases align to TRBD1. The CDR3 length is 14 residues. V trimming: 3 bases; J trimming: 5 bases; junction bases outside the gene matches: 5. Germline CDR1 is LNHDA and CDR2 is SQIVND (reference sequence). The CDR3 DNA follows: TGTGCCAGTAGTATCGGACAGGGAAGCGAGACCCAGTACTTC. This gives the protein CASSIGQGSETQYF.

This chain connects TRBV29-1 to TRBJ1-1, with TRBD1 matching over 7 bases. This CDR3 comprises 12 residues. Unmatched junction bases numbered 1, after V lost 6 bases and J lost 0 bases. Germline assignment: CDR1 SQVTM and CDR2 ANQGSEA. The CDR3 sequence: CSVDRVNTEAFF. The CDR3 bases are TGCAGCGTCGACAGGGTGAACACTGAAGCTTTCTTT.

This rearrangement joins TRBV30 to TRBJ1-1; D is perhaps TRBD1 (6 bases). The germline V and J ends were trimmed by 0 bases and 6 bases, with 14 bases remaining between them. CDR1 is GTSNPN, CDR2 SVGIG, per germline (reference sequence). The CDR3 runs to 14 residues. CDR3 protein: CAWSVVRGQSEAFF. For the CDR3, the DNA is TGTGCCTGGAGTGTCGTTAGGGGACAATCTGAAGCTTTCTTT.

This chain links TRBV7-8 with TRBJ1-5; 9 bases fit TRBD1. The CDR3 extends over 17 amino acids. Trimming removed 2 bases from V and 0 bases from J; junction bases left unmatched: 5. The V gene's germline CDR1 is SGHVS and CDR2 FQNEAQ. Here the CDR3 DNA reads TGTGCCAGCAGCTTACGGGACAGGGCGGCTAGCAATCAGCCCCAGCATTTT. This encodes CASSLRDRAASNQPQHF.

The gene calls are TRBV30 and TRBJ2-3; 9 nucleotides match TRBD1. The V gene's germline CDR1 is GTSNPN and CDR2 SVGIG (reference sequence). The CDR3 is 14 residues long. V gave up 2 bases and J gave up 5 bases; unmatched junction bases: 5. The CDR3 DNA follows: TGTGCCTGGAGTAGCGGACAGGGGAAAGATACGCAGTATTTT. Its protein is CAWSSGQGKDTQYF.

This clone has more than one count but fewer than ten. The V and J genes are TRBV4-1 and TRBJ2-2; D is undetermined. V shed 1 base and J shed 2 bases, with 8 bases lying between them. CDR3 size: 15 residues. Germline V gene data show CDR1 as MGHRA and CDR2 as YSYEKL. CDR3 bases: TGCGCCAGCAGCCAAGGAGGTTACAACACCGGGGAGCTGTTTTTT. Protein product: CASSQGGYNTGELFF.

The chain carries TRBV27 and TRBJ1-5; D not resolved. Trimming left V 5 bases short and J 4 bases short, with 9 bases between. Germline CDR1 MNHEY, CDR2 SMNVEV (reference sequence). The CDR3 sequence is 13 residues long. The CDR3 DNA reads TGTGCCAGCAGTCCCGGCTGGAATCAGCCCCAGCATTTT. Translated: CASSPGWNQPQHF.